This entry is about one TCR beta chain. Its cognate antigen is unknown. A junction boundary mismatches the germline segment, possibly from a read error. This specimen comes from a study of CD8+CD57+ T cells in acquired aplastic anemia. The overall study: DNA per sorted CD4+ or CD8+ sample ranged about 0.19 to 30 ug, averaging roughly 3.2 ug. General study points: There were 25 to 30 CD8+ CDR3 sequences that occurred in both patients and controls.

CDR3 and TCR beta VDJ profiling relied on a genomic DNA template. TCRdb re-called the reads with MiXCR, one entry per CDR3 protein. This sample carries approximately 250,000 distinct CDR3 sequences, about 80% of them seen once, and the ten largest clones take 40% to 55%. Germline loops: CDR1 SGHVT, CDR2 SQSDAQ. The CDR3 has 15 residues. Patients chosen for sequencing had shown CD8+CD57+ cell expansion by flow cytometry. Severe acquired aplastic anemia was present in all patients. Blood was sampled before the patients had received any therapy. The receptor's source is a human donor with aplastic anemia. Specimen: sorted CD4+, CD8+, or CD8+CD57+ T cells (not recorded which) from PBMCs. The rearrangement joins TRBV7-4 to TRBJ2-1, with D unresolved. Here the CDR3 reads CASSETRGPNNQQFF. CDR3 in DNA: TGTGCCAGCAGCGAAACGAGAGGTCCAAACAATCAGCAGTTCTTC.